This TCR beta chain was sequenced during a study of shared clonotypes between healthy human individuals. This clone was seen ten or more times. For sorted subsets, approximately 200 ng DNA per replicate equaled about 30,000 T cell genomes. Profiling relied on immunoSEQ multiplex PCR, and the TCRdb table lists in-frame clones only, not all of them. The data hold around 320,000 clones, with around 87% observed a single time. The source is a man between 18 and 35 years old in good health. The sequenced material came from memory CD8+ T cells sorted from blood. Subset indicated: CD45RO+ cells pooled with CCR7-negative TemRA cells.

The chain's CDR3 is CASSLVGTAGANVLTF. In nucleotides, the CDR3 is TGTGCCAGCAGTTTAGTAGGGACGGCTGGGGCCAACGTCCTGACTTTC. This chain uses TRBV28 with TRBJ2-6; D tentatively fits TRBD1 or TRBD2 (5 bases each). Germline CDR1 reads MDHEN; CDR2 reads SYDVKM. The CDR3 extends over 16 amino acids. V shed 2 bases and J shed 2 bases, with 10 bases lying between them. The variable domain in full, completed from reference TRBV28 and TRBJ2-6, reads DVKVTQSSRYLVKRTGEKVFLECVQDMDHENMFWYRQDPGLGLRLIYFSYDVKMKEKGDIPEGYSVSREKKERFSLILESASTNQTSMYLCASSLVGTAGANVLTFGAGSRLTVL.